Reported below is one T cell receptor (beta chain). The antigen is undetermined. Losses at the gene ends were 8 bases for V and 5 bases for J; bases not matched to a gene: 5. Germline-derived CDR1 and CDR2 are SSHAT and FNYEAQ (reference sequence). The CDR3 totals 12 residues. 13 Jbeta primers and 60 Vbeta primers were used for the PCR. Repertoires were generated with immunoSEQ multiplex PCR, while TCRdb's copy carries only in-frame clones and drops some. The data contain about 160,000 clones, about 82% of them seen just once; the ten biggest clones take up around 6.7%. The sample belongs to a study of cytomegalovirus exposure and HLA in healthy donors. Study conclusions and caveats: In vitro assays verified that three CMV-associated chains recognized CMV antigens specifically. Later analysis associated a missense DCLRE1C variant with TCR beta V- and J-gene trimming.

Each donor was nominally healthy when sampled (though unrecorded immune exposures were likely). The chain uses TRBV7-7 and TRBJ2-5, with 7 bases that match TRBD1. The origin of this receptor is a woman aged 25 to 45 in good health and CMV-seropositive. Sequenced sample: PBMCs. The DNA for the CDR3 is TGTGCCAGCCCAGGGGGTAGGGAGACCCAGTACTTC. Translated, it gives CASPGGRETQYF.